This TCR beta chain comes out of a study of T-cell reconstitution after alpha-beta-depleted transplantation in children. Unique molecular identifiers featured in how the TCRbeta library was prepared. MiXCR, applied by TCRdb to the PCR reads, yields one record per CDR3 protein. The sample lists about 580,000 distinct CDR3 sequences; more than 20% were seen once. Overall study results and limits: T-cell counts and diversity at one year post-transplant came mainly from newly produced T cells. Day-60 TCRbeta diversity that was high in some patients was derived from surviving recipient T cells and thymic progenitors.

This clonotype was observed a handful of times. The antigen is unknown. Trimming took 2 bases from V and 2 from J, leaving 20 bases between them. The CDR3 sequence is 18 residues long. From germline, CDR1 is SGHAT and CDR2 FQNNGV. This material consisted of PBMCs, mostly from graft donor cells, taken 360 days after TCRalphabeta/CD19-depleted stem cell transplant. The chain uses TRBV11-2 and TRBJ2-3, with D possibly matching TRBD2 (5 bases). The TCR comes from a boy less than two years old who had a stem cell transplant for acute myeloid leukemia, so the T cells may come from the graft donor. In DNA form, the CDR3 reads TGTGCCAGCAGCTTAAGGAGGAGCGGCAGGACCACCACAGATACGCAGTATTTT. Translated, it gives CASSLRRSGRTTTDTQYF.